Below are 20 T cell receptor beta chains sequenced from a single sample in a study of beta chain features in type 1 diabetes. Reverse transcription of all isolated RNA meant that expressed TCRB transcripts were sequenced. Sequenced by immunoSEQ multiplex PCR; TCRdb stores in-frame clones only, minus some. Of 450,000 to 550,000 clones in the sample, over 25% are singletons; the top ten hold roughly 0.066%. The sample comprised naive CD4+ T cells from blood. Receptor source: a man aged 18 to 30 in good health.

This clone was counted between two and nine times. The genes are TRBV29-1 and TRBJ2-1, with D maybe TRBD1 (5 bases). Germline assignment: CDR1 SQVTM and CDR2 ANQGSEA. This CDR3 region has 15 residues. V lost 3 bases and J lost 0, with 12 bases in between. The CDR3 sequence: CSVDRQLPSYNEQFF. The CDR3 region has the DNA TGCAGCGTTGATAGACAGCTCCCCTCCTACAATGAGCAGTTCTTC.

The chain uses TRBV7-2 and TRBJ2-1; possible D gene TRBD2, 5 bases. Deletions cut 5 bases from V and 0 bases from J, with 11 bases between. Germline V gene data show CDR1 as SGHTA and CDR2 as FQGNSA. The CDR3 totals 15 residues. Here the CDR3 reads CASSGGGGSYNEQFF. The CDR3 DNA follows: TGTGCCAGCAGCGGAGGCGGCGGCTCCTACAATGAGCAGTTCTTC.

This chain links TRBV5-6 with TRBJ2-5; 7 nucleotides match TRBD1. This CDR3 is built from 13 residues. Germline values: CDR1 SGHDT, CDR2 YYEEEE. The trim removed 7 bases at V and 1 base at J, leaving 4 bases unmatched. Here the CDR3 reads CASYRDSQETQYF. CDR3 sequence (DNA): TGTGCCAGCTACCGGGACAGCCAAGAGACCCAGTACTTC.

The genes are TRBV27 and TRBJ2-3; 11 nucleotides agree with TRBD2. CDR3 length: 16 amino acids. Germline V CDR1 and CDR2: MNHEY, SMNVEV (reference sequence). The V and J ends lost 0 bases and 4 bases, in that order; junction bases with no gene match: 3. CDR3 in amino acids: CASSLSIAGGPDTQYF. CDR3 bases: TGTGCCAGCAGTTTATCGATAGCGGGAGGGCCAGATACGCAGTATTTT.

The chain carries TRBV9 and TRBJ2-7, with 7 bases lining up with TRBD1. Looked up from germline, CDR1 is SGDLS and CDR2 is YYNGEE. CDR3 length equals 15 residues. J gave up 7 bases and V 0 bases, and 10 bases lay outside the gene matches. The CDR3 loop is CASSVATVRGSEQYF. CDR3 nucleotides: TGTGCCAGCAGCGTAGCTACGGTCAGGGGGAGTGAGCAGTACTTC.

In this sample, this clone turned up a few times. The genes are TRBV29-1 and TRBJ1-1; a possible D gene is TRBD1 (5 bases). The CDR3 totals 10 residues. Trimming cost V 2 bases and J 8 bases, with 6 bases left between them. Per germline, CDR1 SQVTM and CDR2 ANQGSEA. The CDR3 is CSVERGEAFF. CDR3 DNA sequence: TGCAGCGTTGAACGGGGGGAAGCTTTCTTT.

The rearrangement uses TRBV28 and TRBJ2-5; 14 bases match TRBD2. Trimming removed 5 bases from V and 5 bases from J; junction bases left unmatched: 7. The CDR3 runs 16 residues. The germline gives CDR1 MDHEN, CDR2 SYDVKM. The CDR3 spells CASSRGLAGVRETQYF. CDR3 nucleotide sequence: TGTGCCAGCAGTCGGGGACTAGCGGGAGTCCGGGAGACCCAGTACTTC.

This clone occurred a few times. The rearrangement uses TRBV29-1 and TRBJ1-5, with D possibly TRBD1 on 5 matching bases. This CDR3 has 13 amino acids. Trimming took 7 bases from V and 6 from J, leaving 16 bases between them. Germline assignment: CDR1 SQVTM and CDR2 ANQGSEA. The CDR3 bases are TGCAGCGCTACCTCGGGGGGTGGTCAGCCCCAGCATTTT. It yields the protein CSATSGGGQPQHF.

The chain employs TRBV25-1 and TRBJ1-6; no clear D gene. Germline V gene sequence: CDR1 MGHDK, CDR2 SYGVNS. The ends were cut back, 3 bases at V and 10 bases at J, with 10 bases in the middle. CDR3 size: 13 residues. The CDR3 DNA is TGTGCCAGCAGTGAGAGGTCATTCTCACCCCTCCACTTT. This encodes CASSERSFSPLHF.

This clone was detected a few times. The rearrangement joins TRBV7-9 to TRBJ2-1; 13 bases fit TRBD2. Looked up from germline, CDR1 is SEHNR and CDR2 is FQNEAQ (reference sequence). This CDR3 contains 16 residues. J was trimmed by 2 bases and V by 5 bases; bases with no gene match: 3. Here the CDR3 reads CASSPTSGRTYNEQFF. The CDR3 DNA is TGTGCCAGCAGCCCGACTAGCGGGAGGACCTACAATGAGCAGTTCTTC.

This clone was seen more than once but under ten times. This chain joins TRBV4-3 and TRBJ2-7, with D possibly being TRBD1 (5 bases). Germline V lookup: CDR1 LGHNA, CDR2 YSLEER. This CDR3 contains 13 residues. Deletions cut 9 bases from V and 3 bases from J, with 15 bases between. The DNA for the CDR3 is TGCGCCAGGGGATATGCCAGGGACTACGAGCAGTACTTC. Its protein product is CARGYARDYEQYF.

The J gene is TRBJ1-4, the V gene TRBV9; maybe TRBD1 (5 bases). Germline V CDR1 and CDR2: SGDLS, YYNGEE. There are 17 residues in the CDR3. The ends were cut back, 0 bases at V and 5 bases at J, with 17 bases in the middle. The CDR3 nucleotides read TGTGCCAGCAGCGTAGGGGCCGGGGACGAATCGAATGAAAAACTGTTTTTT. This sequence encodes CASSVGAGDESNEKLFF.

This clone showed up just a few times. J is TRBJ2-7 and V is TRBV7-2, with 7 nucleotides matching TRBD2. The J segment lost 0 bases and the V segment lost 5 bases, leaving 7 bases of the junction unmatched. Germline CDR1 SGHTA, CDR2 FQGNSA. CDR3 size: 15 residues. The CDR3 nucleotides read TGTGCCAGCAGCCCGTCTAGCGGTAACTCCTACGAGCAGTACTTC. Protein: CASSPSSGNSYEQYF.

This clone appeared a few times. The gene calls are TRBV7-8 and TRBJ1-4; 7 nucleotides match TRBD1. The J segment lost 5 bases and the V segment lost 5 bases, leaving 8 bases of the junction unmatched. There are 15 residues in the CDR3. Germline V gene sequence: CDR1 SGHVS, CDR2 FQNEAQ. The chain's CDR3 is CASSLEGQSNEKLFF. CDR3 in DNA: TGTGCCAGCAGCCTAGAGGGACAGTCAAATGAAAAACTGTTTTTT.

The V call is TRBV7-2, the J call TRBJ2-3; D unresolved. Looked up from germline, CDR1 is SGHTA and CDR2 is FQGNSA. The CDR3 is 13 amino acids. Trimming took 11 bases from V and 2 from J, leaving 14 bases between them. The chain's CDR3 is CAASTTHTDTQYF. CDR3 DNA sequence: TGTGCCGCATCCACAACCCACACAGATACGCAGTATTTT.

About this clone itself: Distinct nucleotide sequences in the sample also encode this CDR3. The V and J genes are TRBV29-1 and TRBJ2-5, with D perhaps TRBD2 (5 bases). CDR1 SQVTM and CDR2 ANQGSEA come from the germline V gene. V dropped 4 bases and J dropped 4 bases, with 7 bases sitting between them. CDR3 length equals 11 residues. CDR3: CSVVRGETQYF. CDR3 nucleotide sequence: TGCAGCGTTGTACGGGGAGAGACCCAGTACTTC.

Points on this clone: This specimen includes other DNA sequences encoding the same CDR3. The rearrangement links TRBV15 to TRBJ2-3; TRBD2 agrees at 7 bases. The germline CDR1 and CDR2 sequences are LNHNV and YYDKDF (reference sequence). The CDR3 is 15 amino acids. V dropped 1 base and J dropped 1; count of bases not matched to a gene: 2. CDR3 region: CATSRGLAGTDTQYF. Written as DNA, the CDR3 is TGTGCCACCAGCAGAGGCCTAGCGGGCACAGATACGCAGTATTTT.

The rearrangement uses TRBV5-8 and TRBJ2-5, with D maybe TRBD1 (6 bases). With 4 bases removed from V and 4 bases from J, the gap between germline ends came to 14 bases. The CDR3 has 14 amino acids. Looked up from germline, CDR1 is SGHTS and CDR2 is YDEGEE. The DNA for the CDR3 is TGTGCCAGCAGCCTGGCAGGGGTGCGAGAGACCCAGTACTTC. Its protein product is CASSLAGVRETQYF. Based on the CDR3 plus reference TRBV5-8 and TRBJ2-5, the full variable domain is EAGVTQSPTHLIKTRGQQATLRCSPISGHTSVYWYQQALGLGLQFLLWYDEGEERNRGNFPPRFSGRQFPNYSSELNVNALELEDSALYLCASSLAGVRETQYFGPGTRLLVL.

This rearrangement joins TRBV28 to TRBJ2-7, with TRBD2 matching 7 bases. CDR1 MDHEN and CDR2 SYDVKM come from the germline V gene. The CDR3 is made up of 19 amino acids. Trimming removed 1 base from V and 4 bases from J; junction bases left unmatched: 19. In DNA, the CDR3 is TGTGCCAGCAGTTTATTAGGGCAGGGAGGAGCGGGAATTCGGTACGAGCAGTACTTC. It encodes CASSLLGQGGAGIRYEQYF.

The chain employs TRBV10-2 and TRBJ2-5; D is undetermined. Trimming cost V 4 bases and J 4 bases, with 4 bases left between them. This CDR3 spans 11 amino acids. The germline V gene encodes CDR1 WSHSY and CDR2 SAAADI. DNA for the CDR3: TGCGCCAGCAGTGTAGGAGAGACCCAGTACTTC. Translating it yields CASSVGETQYF.